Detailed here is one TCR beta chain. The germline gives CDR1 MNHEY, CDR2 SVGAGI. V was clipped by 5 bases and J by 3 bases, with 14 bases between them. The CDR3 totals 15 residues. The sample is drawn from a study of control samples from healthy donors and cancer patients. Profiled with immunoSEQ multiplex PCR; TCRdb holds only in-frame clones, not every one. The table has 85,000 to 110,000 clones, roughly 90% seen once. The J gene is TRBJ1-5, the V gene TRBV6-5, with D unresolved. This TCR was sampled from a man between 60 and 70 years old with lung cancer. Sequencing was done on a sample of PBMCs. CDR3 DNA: TGTGCCAGCAGTCGACCGGGAGATTCCAATCAGCCCCAGCATTTT. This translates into CASSRPGDSNQPQHF.